The T cell receptor beta chain described here comes from a study of cytomegalovirus exposure and HLA in healthy donors. With respect to this clone: What it recognizes is unknown.

This CDR3 comprises 14 residues. V lost 0 bases and J 1 base, leaving 4 bases between the germline ends. The germline V gene encodes CDR1 SQVTM and CDR2 ANQGSEA. Primers: 60 Vbeta forward and 13 Jbeta reverse. Clones were sequenced by immunoSEQ multiplex PCR, and TCRdb holds only the in-frame ones, with some missing. The sample records over 120,000 clones, about 74% being singletons. Regarding the study as a whole: Across HLA loci, a later analysis found differing TCR association rates, with DRB1 most and HLA-C fewest. Solely CMV serostatus was available to characterize immune exposure.

This receptor was taken from a man between 18 and 29 years old in good health and CMV-seropositive. Sequenced material: PBMCs. The chain links TRBV29-1 to TRBJ2-6; D not certain. The CDR3 loop reads CSVEEQSGANVLTF. Written as DNA, the CDR3 is TGCAGCGTTGAAGAACAATCTGGGGCCAACGTCCTGACTTTC.